The sequence of this TCR beta chain was determined in a study of response to subunit inactivated influenza vaccine. General study results and limits: A suggestion made by the authors is that each seasonal influenza vaccination recruits few new T cells.

One entry per CDR3 protein results from TCRdb running MiXCR on the RT-PCR reads. The table lists more than 500,000 distinct CDR3 sequences, over 9% of them singletons. This clonotype was detected many times. Its specificity is unknown. Germline CDR1 reads SQVTM; CDR2 reads ANQGSEA. Between the trimmed V and J ends, which lost 6 bases and 4 bases, there was a span of 18 bases. This CDR3 has 14 amino acids. These data also featured in a second study, about T cells expressing NK-cell markers. That paper adds: The cDNA for TCR beta came from 5'RACE template switching with UMIs.

This clonotype originated in a man in his fifties or sixties who received an inactivated influenza vaccine. The input for sequencing was PBMCs from blood, taken on the day of vaccination. The genes are TRBV29-1 and TRBJ1-2; tentative D call: TRBD1 (5 bases). The CDR3 loop reads CSVGSQGGLYGYTF. For the CDR3, the DNA is TGCAGCGTCGGATCGCAGGGAGGACTCTATGGCTACACCTTC.